This T cell receptor beta chain was identified during a study of blood T cells in healthy people across ages. Study findings and constraints: Unsorted PBMC input precluded a conclusive naive versus antigen-experienced comparison. In long-lived donors, naive CD4+ cell counts and diversity exceeded those of aged donors.

This CDR3 contains 13 residues. It was with a sample-barcoded 5' primer and a J-beta primer mix that a second PCR of roughly 7 to 12 cycles was run. MiXCR, run by TCRdb on the 5' RACE reads, gives a single entry per CDR3 protein. The data contain 600,000 to 650,000 distinct CDR3 sequences, roughly three fifths of them seen just once; the ten biggest clones take up roughly 34%. With respect to this clonotype: The antigen is unknown. At one end the junction does not follow the germline gene, possibly because of a read error.

A minimum of 6 million PBMCs was isolated per sample. V and J are TRBV12-3 or TRBV12-4 and TRBJ2-5, with no clear D. Source material: blood. This receptor was obtained from a man aged 55-75 years in good health. The CDR3 is CARSSRIQETQYF. DNA of the CDR3: TGTGCCCGCAGTTCGCGAATCCAAGAGACCCAGTACTTC.